A selection of T cell receptor beta chains follows, all from one sample in a study of blood T cells in healthy people across ages. TCRdb analysed the 5' RACE reads with MiXCR anew, one entry per CDR3 protein. The data contain 600,000 to 1,000,000 distinct CDR3 sequences, about 25% of them singletons. The sample was also reused in another study, on T cells of mothers and their children.

The specimen sequenced was blood. These receptors were taken from a boy aged 10-17 years in good health. CDR3s include the opening cysteine and the closing phenylalanine or tryptophan. Fields, in order: clone size, V gene, D gene, J gene, CDR3 protein, CDR3 DNA. D genes are given only for firm matches. Clone size, where shown, is once, few, many, or a class for clones that have expanded.

clone_size: -; v_call: TRBV20-1; d_call: -; j_call: TRBJ2-7; cdr3_aa: CSGTGGDSYERYF; cdr3_nt: TGCAGTGGGACGGGGGGCGACTCCTACGAGCGGTACTTC
clone_size: -; v_call: TRBV5-4; d_call: -; j_call: TRBJ2-7; cdr3_aa: CASSLAVGPRVQYF; cdr3_nt: TGTGCCAGCAGCTTGGCTGTAGGCCCTAGGGTGCAGTACTTC
clone_size: once; v_call: TRBV2; d_call: -; j_call: TRBJ2-1; cdr3_aa: CASGPGAIYNEQFF; cdr3_nt: TGTGCCAGCGGACCGGGGGCCATCTACAATGAGCAGTTCTTC
clone_size: -; v_call: TRBV7-9; d_call: -; j_call: TRBJ2-3; cdr3_aa: CASSLLGAGGDTQYF; cdr3_nt: TGTGCCAGCAGCTTACTGGGGGCCGGTGGAGATACGCAGTATTTT
clone_size: -; v_call: TRBV7-8; d_call: -; j_call: TRBJ2-1; cdr3_aa: CASSFNGYNEQFF; cdr3_nt: TGTGCCAGCAGCTTCAACGGTTACAATGAGCAGTTCTTC
clone_size: few; v_call: TRBV4-3; d_call: TRBD1; j_call: TRBJ2-6; cdr3_aa: CASSQGVPGQGLSGANVLTF; cdr3_nt: TGCGCCAGCAGCCAAGGGGTGCCGGGACAGGGCCTCTCTGGGGCCAACGTCCTGACTTTC
clone_size: -; v_call: TRBV7-2; d_call: TRBD1; j_call: TRBJ1-4; cdr3_aa: CASSPVTGEGEKLFF; cdr3_nt: TGTGCCAGCAGCCCCGTGACAGGGGAGGGTGAAAAACTGTTTTTT
clone_size: -; v_call: TRBV3-1; d_call: -; j_call: TRBJ2-5; cdr3_aa: CASSYRQPYQETQYF; cdr3_nt: TGTGCCAGCAGCTACCGACAGCCGTACCAAGAGACCCAGTACTTC
clone_size: few; v_call: TRBV12-3/TRBV12-4; d_call: -; j_call: TRBJ2-1; cdr3_aa: CASSSSRATFSYNEQFF; cdr3_nt: TGTGCCAGCAGTTCTAGCAGGGCCACCTTCTCCTACAATGAGCAGTTCTTC
clone_size: few; v_call: TRBV4-1; d_call: -; j_call: TRBJ2-7; cdr3_aa: CASSQERGAGYEQYF; cdr3_nt: TGCGCCAGCAGCCAAGAGAGGGGAGCCGGCTACGAGCAGTACTTC
clone_size: few; v_call: TRBV5-1; d_call: TRBD1; j_call: TRBJ2-2; cdr3_aa: CASSAGTGPTNTGELFF; cdr3_nt: TGCGCCAGCAGCGCCGGGACAGGGCCCACGAACACCGGGGAGCTGTTTTTT
clone_size: many; v_call: TRBV29-1; d_call: -; j_call: TRBJ2-6; cdr3_aa: CSVEQGTSGANVLTF; cdr3_nt: TGCAGCGTTGAACAAGGGACCTCTGGGGCCAACGTCCTGACTTTC
clone_size: -; v_call: TRBV2; d_call: -; j_call: TRBJ2-7; cdr3_aa: CASSVFPVSNEQYF; cdr3_nt: TGTGCCAGCAGTGTCTTCCCGGTTTCGAACGAGCAGTACTTC
clone_size: few; v_call: TRBV5-1; d_call: TRBD1; j_call: TRBJ1-1; cdr3_aa: CASSRDRANTEAFF; cdr3_nt: TGCGCCAGCAGCCGGGACAGGGCCAACACTGAAGCTTTCTTT
clone_size: -; v_call: TRBV27; d_call: -; j_call: TRBJ2-7; cdr3_aa: CASRLQGPMDSYEQYF; cdr3_nt: TGTGCCAGCAGGTTACAGGGTCCTATGGACTCCTACGAGCAGTACTTC
clone_size: -; v_call: TRBV29-1; d_call: -; j_call: TRBJ2-7; cdr3_aa: CSVEDGVTYEQYF; cdr3_nt: TGCAGCGTTGAAGATGGGGTGACCTACGAGCAGTACTTC
clone_size: -; v_call: TRBV12-3/TRBV12-4; d_call: TRBD2; j_call: TRBJ2-5; cdr3_aa: CASRSTSKETQYF; cdr3_nt: TGTGCCAGCAGATCGACTAGCAAGGAGACCCAGTACTTC
clone_size: few; v_call: TRBV20-1; d_call: -; j_call: TRBJ1-5; cdr3_aa: CSASSLGADSNQPQHF; cdr3_nt: TGCAGTGCTAGTTCGTTGGGGGCAGATAGCAATCAGCCCCAGCATTTT
clone_size: -; v_call: TRBV7-9; d_call: -; j_call: TRBJ1-4; cdr3_aa: CASSLSRMGWNEKLFF; cdr3_nt: TGTGCCAGCAGCTTAAGTCGAATGGGATGGAATGAAAAACTGTTTTTT
clone_size: -; v_call: TRBV9; d_call: -; j_call: TRBJ2-5; cdr3_aa: CASSVDVTGQHQETQYF; cdr3_nt: TGTGCCAGCAGCGTAGATGTAACAGGGCAGCACCAAGAGACCCAGTACTTC
clone_size: few; v_call: TRBV9; d_call: -; j_call: TRBJ2-4; cdr3_aa: CASSVSAKNIQYF; cdr3_nt: TGTGCCAGCAGCGTTAGCGCCAAAAACATTCAGTACTTC
clone_size: few; v_call: TRBV3-1; d_call: -; j_call: TRBJ1-1; cdr3_aa: CASSPLTGNTEAFF; cdr3_nt: TGTGCCAGCAGCCCACTCACAGGGAACACTGAAGCTTTCTTT
clone_size: few; v_call: TRBV15; d_call: -; j_call: TRBJ2-4; cdr3_aa: CATSRAGAAKNIQYF; cdr3_nt: TGTGCCACCAGCAGAGCGGGGGCGGCCAAAAACATTCAGTACTTC
clone_size: -; v_call: TRBV4-3; d_call: TRBD2; j_call: TRBJ2-1; cdr3_aa: CASSQDIASGRAEQFF; cdr3_nt: TGCGCCAGCAGCCAAGATATAGCTAGCGGGAGGGCTGAGCAGTTCTTC
clone_size: few; v_call: TRBV20-1; d_call: -; j_call: TRBJ2-5; cdr3_aa: CSALGKETQYF; cdr3_nt: TGCAGTGCTCTAGGGAAAGAGACCCAGTACTTC
clone_size: many; v_call: TRBV21-1; d_call: -; j_call: TRBJ2-5; cdr3_aa: CASSNVPGQHVETQYF; cdr3_nt: TGTGCCAGCAGCAACGTCCCGGGACAGCATGTCGAGACCCAGTACTTC
clone_size: few; v_call: TRBV28; d_call: TRBD1; j_call: TRBJ1-4; cdr3_aa: CASSAPGQGEEKPFF; cdr3_nt: TGTGCCAGCAGTGCTCCGGGACAGGGTGAGGAAAAACCGTTTTTT
clone_size: many; v_call: TRBV5-1; d_call: -; j_call: TRBJ2-1; cdr3_aa: CASSLGLSSYNEQFF; cdr3_nt: TGTGCCAGCAGTTTAGGGTTGAGCTCCTACAATGAGCAGTTCTTC
clone_size: -; v_call: TRBV5-1; d_call: -; j_call: TRBJ2-6; cdr3_aa: CASGVRSSGANVLTF; cdr3_nt: TGCGCCAGCGGTGTAAGGAGCTCTGGGGCCAACGTCCTGACTTTC
clone_size: -; v_call: TRBV2; d_call: -; j_call: TRBJ2-1; cdr3_aa: CASSGQAGYNEQFF; cdr3_nt: TGTGCCAGCAGTGGACAGGCAGGATACAATGAGCAGTTCTTC
clone_size: once; v_call: TRBV5-6; d_call: TRBD1; j_call: TRBJ1-6; cdr3_aa: CASSLDRGRGNSPLHF; cdr3_nt: TGTGCCAGCAGCTTGGACAGGGGGCGAGGGAATTCACCCCTCCACTTT
clone_size: few; v_call: TRBV25-1; d_call: TRBD2; j_call: TRBJ2-1; cdr3_aa: CASSRTSANEQFF; cdr3_nt: TGTGCCAGCAGTCGGACTAGCGCCAATGAGCAGTTCTTC
clone_size: -; v_call: TRBV4-3; d_call: -; j_call: TRBJ2-5; cdr3_aa: CASSQDAVETQYF; cdr3_nt: TGCGCCAGCAGCCAAGATGCAGTGGAGACCCAGTACTTC
clone_size: many; v_call: TRBV4-3; d_call: -; j_call: TRBJ2-3; cdr3_aa: CASSFDSYTDTQYF; cdr3_nt: TGCGCCAGCAGTTTCGACTCCTACACAGATACGCAGTATTTT
clone_size: -; v_call: TRBV12-3/TRBV12-4; d_call: TRBD2; j_call: TRBJ2-1; cdr3_aa: CASSLGTSGHEQFF; cdr3_nt: TGTGCCAGCAGTTTGGGGACTAGCGGGCATGAGCAGTTCTTC
clone_size: -; v_call: TRBV28; d_call: -; j_call: TRBJ1-4; cdr3_aa: CASSFTGAGEKLFF; cdr3_nt: TGTGCCAGCAGTTTTACGGGGGCAGGTGAAAAACTGTTTTTT
clone_size: -; v_call: TRBV6-4; d_call: -; j_call: TRBJ2-1; cdr3_aa: CASSETGLGSYNEQFF; cdr3_nt: TGTGCCAGCAGTGAAACAGGGCTCGGTTCCTACAATGAGCAGTTCTTC
clone_size: few; v_call: TRBV28; d_call: -; j_call: TRBJ1-5; cdr3_aa: CASSFRGGNQPQHF; cdr3_nt: TGTGCCAGCAGTTTTCGGGGCGGCAATCAGCCCCAGCATTTT
clone_size: -; v_call: TRBV19; d_call: -; j_call: TRBJ2-7; cdr3_aa: CASSMRRSYEQYF; cdr3_nt: TGTGCCAGTAGTATGAGGAGGTCCTACGAGCAGTACTTC
clone_size: few; v_call: TRBV25-1; d_call: -; j_call: TRBJ2-5; cdr3_aa: CASGVGGTGETQYF; cdr3_nt: TGTGCCAGCGGAGTGGGGGGGACAGGAGAGACCCAGTACTTC
clone_size: -; v_call: TRBV29-1; d_call: -; j_call: TRBJ1-1; cdr3_aa: CSVAGYTEAFF; cdr3_nt: TGCAGCGTTGCAGGTTACACTGAAGCTTTCTTT
clone_size: -; v_call: TRBV5-1; d_call: -; j_call: TRBJ2-1; cdr3_aa: CASSLGLARNEQFF; cdr3_nt: TGCGCCAGCAGCTTGGGGCTAGCGCGTAATGAGCAGTTCTTC
clone_size: -; v_call: TRBV5-1; d_call: -; j_call: TRBJ2-2; cdr3_aa: CASSARVPGELFF; cdr3_nt: TGCGCCAGCAGCGCCCGGGTACCCGGGGAGCTGTTTTTT
clone_size: -; v_call: TRBV4-3; d_call: -; j_call: TRBJ2-7; cdr3_aa: CASSQGERAYEQYF; cdr3_nt: TGCGCCAGCAGCCAAGGCGAGCGGGCCTACGAGCAGTACTTC
clone_size: once; v_call: TRBV6-2/TRBV6-3; d_call: TRBD2; j_call: TRBJ2-1; cdr3_aa: CASRLAGGWSGNEQFF; cdr3_nt: TGTGCCAGCAGGTTAGCGGGAGGGTGGTCCGGCAATGAGCAGTTCTTC
clone_size: few; v_call: TRBV5-5; d_call: -; j_call: TRBJ1-5; cdr3_aa: CASSLTGPLFNQPQHF; cdr3_nt: TGTGCCAGCAGCTTGACAGGGCCGTTATTCAATCAGCCCCAGCATTTT
clone_size: -; v_call: TRBV20-1; d_call: -; j_call: TRBJ1-1; cdr3_aa: CSARDSALNTEAFF; cdr3_nt: TGCAGTGCTAGAGATTCCGCCCTTAACACTGAAGCTTTCTTT
clone_size: -; v_call: TRBV6-2/TRBV6-3; d_call: TRBD1; j_call: TRBJ2-2; cdr3_aa: CASSYSLRDLTMTGANTGELFF; cdr3_nt: TGTGCCAGCAGTTACTCGTTGCGGGACCTTACGATGACAGGGGCAAACACCGGGGAGCTGTTTTTT